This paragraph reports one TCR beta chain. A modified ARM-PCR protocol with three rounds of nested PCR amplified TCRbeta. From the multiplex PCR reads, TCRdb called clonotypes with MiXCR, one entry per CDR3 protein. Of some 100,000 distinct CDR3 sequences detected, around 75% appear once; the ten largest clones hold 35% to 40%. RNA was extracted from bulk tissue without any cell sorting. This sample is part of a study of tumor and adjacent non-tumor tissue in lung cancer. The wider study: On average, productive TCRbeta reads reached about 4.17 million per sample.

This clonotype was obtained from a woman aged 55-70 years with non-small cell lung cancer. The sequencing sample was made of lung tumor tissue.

The CDR3 is CSARQDLNTVAFF. CDR3 nucleotides: TGCAGCGCCCGACAGGATCTGAACACTGTAGCATTCTTT. This chain joins TRBV29-1 and TRBJ1-1, with D possibly TRBD1 on 6 matching bases. Germline V gene sequence: CDR1 SQVTM, CDR2 ANQGSEA. The CDR3 extends over 13 amino acids. Trimming took 7 bases from V and 14 from J, leaving 26 bases between them.